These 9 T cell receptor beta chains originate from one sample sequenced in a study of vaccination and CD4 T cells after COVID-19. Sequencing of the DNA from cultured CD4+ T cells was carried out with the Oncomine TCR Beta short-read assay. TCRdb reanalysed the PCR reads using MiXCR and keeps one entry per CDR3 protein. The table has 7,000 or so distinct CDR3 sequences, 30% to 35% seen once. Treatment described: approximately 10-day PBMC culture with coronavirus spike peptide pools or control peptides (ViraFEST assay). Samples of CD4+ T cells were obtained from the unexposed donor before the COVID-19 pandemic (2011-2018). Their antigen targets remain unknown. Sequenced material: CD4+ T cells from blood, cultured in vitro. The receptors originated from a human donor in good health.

CDR3 sequence: CSARERQLSYNEQFF. DNA of the CDR3: TGCAGTGCTAGAGAAAGACAGTTGAGCTACAATGAGCAGTTCTTC. V and J are TRBV20-1 and TRBJ2-1, with D perhaps TRBD1 (5 bases). CDR3 length equals 15 residues. CDR1 is DFQATT and CDR2 is SNEGSKA in the germline V gene (reference sequence). V lost 0 bases to trimming and J lost 3 bases, with 12 bases between them.

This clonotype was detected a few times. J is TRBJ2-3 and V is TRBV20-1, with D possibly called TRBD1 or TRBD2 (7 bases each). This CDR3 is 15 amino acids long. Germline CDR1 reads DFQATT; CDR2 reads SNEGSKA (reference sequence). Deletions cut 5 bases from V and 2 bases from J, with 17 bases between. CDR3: CSAVDRRGNTDTQYF. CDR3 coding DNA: TGCAGTGCTGTGGACAGGCGGGGGAACACAGATACGCAGTATTTT.

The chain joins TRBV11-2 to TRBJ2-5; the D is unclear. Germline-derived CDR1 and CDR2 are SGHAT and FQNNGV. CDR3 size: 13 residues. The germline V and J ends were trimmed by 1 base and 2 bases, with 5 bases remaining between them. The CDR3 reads CASSLGPQETQYF. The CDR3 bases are TGTGCCAGCAGCTTAGGCCCTCAAGAGACCCAGTACTTC. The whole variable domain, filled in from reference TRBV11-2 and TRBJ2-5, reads EAGVAQSPRYKIIEKRQSVAFWCNPISGHATLYWYQQILGQGPKLLIQFQNNGVVDDSQLPKDRFSAERLKGVDSTLKIQPAKLEDSAVYLCASSLGPQETQYFGPGTRLLVL.

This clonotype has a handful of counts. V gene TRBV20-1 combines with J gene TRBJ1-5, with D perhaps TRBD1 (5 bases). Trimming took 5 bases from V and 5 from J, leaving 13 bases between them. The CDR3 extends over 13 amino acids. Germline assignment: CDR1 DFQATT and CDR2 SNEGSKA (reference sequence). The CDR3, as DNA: TGCAGTGCTCGCCTGGGGGACTATCAGCCCCAGCATTTT. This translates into CSARLGDYQPQHF.

The CDR3 reads CASSDYLGELFF. The CDR3 DNA reads as TGTGCCAGCAGTGATTATCTCGGGGAGCTGTTTTTT. The V call is TRBV6-4, the J call TRBJ2-2; D unclear. Trimming took 3 bases from V and 7 from J, leaving 6 bases between them. The CDR3 totals 12 residues. CDR1 and CDR2 (germline): MRHNA, SNTAGT.

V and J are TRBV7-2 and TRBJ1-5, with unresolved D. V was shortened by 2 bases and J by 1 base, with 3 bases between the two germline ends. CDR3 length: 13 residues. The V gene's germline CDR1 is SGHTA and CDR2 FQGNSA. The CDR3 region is CASSLFSNQPQHF. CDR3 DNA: TGTGCCAGCAGCTTATTCAGCAATCAGCCCCAGCATTTT.

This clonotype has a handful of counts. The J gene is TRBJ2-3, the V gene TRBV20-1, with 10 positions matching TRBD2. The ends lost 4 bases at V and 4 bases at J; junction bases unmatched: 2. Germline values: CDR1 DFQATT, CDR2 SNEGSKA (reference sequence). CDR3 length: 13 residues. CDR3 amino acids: CSAKAGGADTQYF. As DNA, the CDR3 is TGCAGTGCTAAAGCGGGGGGGGCAGATACGCAGTATTTT.

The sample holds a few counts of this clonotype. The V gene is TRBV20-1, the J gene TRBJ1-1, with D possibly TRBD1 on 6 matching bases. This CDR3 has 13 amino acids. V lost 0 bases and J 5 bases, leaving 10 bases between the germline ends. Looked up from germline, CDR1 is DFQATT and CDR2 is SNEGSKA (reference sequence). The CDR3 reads CSARDVQGTEAFF. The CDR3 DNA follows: TGCAGTGCTAGAGATGTCCAGGGGACTGAAGCTTTCTTT.

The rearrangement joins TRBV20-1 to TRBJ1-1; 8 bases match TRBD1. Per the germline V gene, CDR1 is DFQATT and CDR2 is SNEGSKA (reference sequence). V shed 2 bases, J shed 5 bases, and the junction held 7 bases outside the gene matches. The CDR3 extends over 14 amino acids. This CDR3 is CSARQGQGGTEAFF. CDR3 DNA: TGCAGTGCTAGACAAGGACAGGGAGGGACTGAAGCTTTCTTT.